The TCR beta chain described here comes from a study of early T cells in non-severe SARS-CoV-2 infection. Study-level background: Chains from this unsorted whole-blood bulk RNA could not be paired. Study findings and constraints: Matching against VDJdb likely underestimated virus-specific expansions, favoring anti-spike CD8.

Researchers tagged individual cDNA molecules with unique molecular identifiers. TCRdb independently ran MiXCR on the 5' RACE reads; one entry per CDR3 protein. The table has more than 75,000 distinct CDR3 sequences, 12% to 15% seen once. The CDR3 spans 13 residues. CDR1 MNHEY and CDR2 SVGEGT come from the germline V gene. V lost 5 bases and J lost 7; bases outside the gene matches: 6. A word on this clonotype: No antigen is known for it.

The gene calls are TRBV6-2 or TRBV6-3 and TRBJ2-3, with 7 bases fitting TRBD1. The sequencing sample was made of whole blood. The sequence derives from an adult who was a healthcare worker with PCR-confirmed SARS-CoV-2 infection or an uninfected control (not recorded which). The CDR3 DNA is TGTGCCAGCAGTAGACCGGACAGGCATACGCAGTATTTT. Translation gives CASSRPDRHTQYF.